This T cell receptor (beta chain) appears in the sequencing data of a study of T cells in Graves' hyperthyroidism and ophthalmopathy. Study background: Peripheral blood was taken when the disease was first diagnosed, before any treatment began.

The CDR3 is 15 residues long. CDR1 is SGHTA, CDR2 FQGNSA, per germline. Trimming removed 0 bases at V and 5 bases at J, with 13 bases between. Amplification of TCR beta CDR3 regions was performed using RNA transcripts as template. The HTBI primer set drove a first-round RT-PCR of the TCR CDR3. One entry per CDR3 protein results from TCRdb running MiXCR on the multiplex PCR reads. Of about 180,000 distinct CDR3 sequences in the sample, around 15% are singletons; the top ten hold about 31%. Diagnoses used clinical symptoms, serum thyroxine and TRAb, thyroid ultrasound and orbital computed tomography. Findings and caveats of the study: Most thyroid clonotypes expanded above 0.001 were also detected in blood. The model anticipated ophthalmopathy a median around six months pre-onset.

There are many counts of this clonotype. The antigen remains undetermined. This rearrangement joins TRBV7-2 to TRBJ2-5, with a weak D call TRBD1 (5 bases). Material for sequencing was blood. The source is a woman between 45 and 60 years old with Graves' hyperthyroidism. The CDR3, as DNA: TGTGCCAGCAGCTTAGCGTCCAGGGCCCAGGAGACCCAGTACTTC. This encodes CASSLASRAQETQYF.